Listed below are T cell receptor beta chains from one sample, sequenced in a study of T cells in Graves' hyperthyroidism and ophthalmopathy. Each CDR3 protein gets one entry after TCRdb re-called the multiplex PCR reads with MiXCR. The sample shows about 410,000 distinct CDR3 sequences, around 15% of them seen only once. The sequenced sample was blood. These receptors were collected from a man in his late teens or twenties with Graves' ophthalmopathy. Each CDR3 is given with its conserved first and last residue. The size entry is marked missing in some rows and otherwise reads once, few, many or a size class.

v_gene	j_gene	abundance	CDR3aa
TRBV5-4	TRBJ1-3	.	CASSFPPGQSTGNTIYF
TRBV29-1	TRBJ2-1	.	CSVEPLYNEQFF
TRBV20-1	TRBJ1-2	.	CSARRTGTGGAGGYTF
TRBV12-3/TRBV12-4	TRBJ2-3	many	CASNPRGSGTQYF
TRBV6-2/TRBV6-3	TRBJ1-5	.	CASSGLPTRQGRASNQPQHF
TRBV7-9	TRBJ1-2	.	CASRTGYDGYTF
TRBV25-1	TRBJ2-1	many	CASSEEGPANEQFF
TRBV19	TRBJ1-1	few	CASSDPGSQRGNTEAFF
TRBV11-1	TRBJ2-3	many	CASSLSQYTDTQYF
TRBV6-1	TRBJ2-7	few	CASSYSGTSALYEQYF
TRBV25-1	TRBJ1-1	.	CASSESGGTEAFF
TRBV6-1	TRBJ2-1	many	CASSIGTSDYNEQFF
TRBV2	TRBJ2-2	.	CAIRTGELFF
TRBV11-1	TRBJ2-7	many	CASSLMANSYEQYF
TRBV5-1	TRBJ2-3	many	CASSVDRPPTDTQYF
TRBV29-1	TRBJ2-7	many	CSVDGTDGAGVYEQYF
TRBV20-1	TRBJ2-1	many	CSARGRDEQFF
TRBV18	TRBJ1-2	many	CASSPSRETYGYTF
TRBV5-6	TRBJ2-1	few	CASSLAPPRRINEQFF
TRBV6-1	TRBJ1-4	few	CASSRSRGQGEKLFF
TRBV19	TRBJ1-2	.	CASSLGQGKGYGYTF
TRBV6-1	TRBJ2-2	many	CASSYQEPFTGELFF
TRBV7-8	TRBJ2-7	many	CASSLGGGGNEQYF
TRBV12-3/TRBV12-4	TRBJ2-7	many	CASSSHKGARYEQYF
TRBV6-1	TRBJ1-2	.	CASSPTGGVGYTF
TRBV28	TRBJ2-7	few	CASRHPGLAVEQYF
TRBV7-9	TRBJ2-2	.	CASPKRGSLGGTGELFF
TRBV6-2/TRBV6-3	TRBJ1-5	.	CAISWGGDQPQHF
TRBV5-1	TRBJ2-1	.	CASSAPGRSSYNEQFF
TRBV7-9	TRBJ1-2	few	CASSSGTGFPYGYTF
TRBV27	TRBJ1-6	many	CASSRQGHSPLHF
TRBV6-1	TRBJ2-2	many	CASSVRGETGELFF
TRBV20-1	TRBJ2-7	.	CSARGSEQYF
TRBV9	TRBJ2-3	few	CASSATGPKPDTQYF
TRBV2	TRBJ2-1	.	CASSSGPSYNEQFF
TRBV30	TRBJ2-7	many	CAWSFGAGGEQYF
TRBV5-6	TRBJ2-7	many	CASSFSASYEQYF
TRBV7-9	TRBJ2-2	few	CASSLARRGHYTGELFF
TRBV3-1	TRBJ2-7	many	CASSPKQDLAYEQYF
TRBV12-3/TRBV12-4	TRBJ1-5	many	CASSLGTDGPQHF
TRBV6-1	TRBJ2-1	.	CASFSEAGGYNEQFF
TRBV5-1	TRBJ2-1	few	CASSLGSRALSSGSYNEQFF
TRBV12-3/TRBV12-4	TRBJ2-7	once	CASSAGQGRTNSYEQYF
TRBV27	TRBJ2-7	many	CASSFRDSYEQYF
TRBV30	TRBJ1-3	.	CAWTRTGSGNTIYF
TRBV7-9	TRBJ1-2	many	CASSSWGTAYGYTF
TRBV11-2	TRBJ1-2	many	CASSLAGIEYLPNYGYTF
TRBV6-1	TRBJ2-1	many	CASSEYGTSGYNEQFF
TRBV7-2	TRBJ1-4	.	CASSFQWGRANEKLFF
TRBV5-4	TRBJ2-3	many	CASSRDERGPSTDTQYF
TRBV10-1	TRBJ2-3	.	CASSDLNPDTQYF
TRBV2	TRBJ2-5	many	CASREGQGFQETQYF
TRBV19	TRBJ2-2	.	CASSIGGLLAGELFF
TRBV24-1	TRBJ1-1	.	CATSDPDRGAFF
TRBV19	TRBJ1-5	few	CASSPHPPSNQPQHF
TRBV6-1	TRBJ2-7	many	CASTKERGYEQYF
TRBV6-1	TRBJ2-1	many	CASSEWSGGLWNEQFF
TRBV29-1	TRBJ1-1	.	CSATGRGETEAFF